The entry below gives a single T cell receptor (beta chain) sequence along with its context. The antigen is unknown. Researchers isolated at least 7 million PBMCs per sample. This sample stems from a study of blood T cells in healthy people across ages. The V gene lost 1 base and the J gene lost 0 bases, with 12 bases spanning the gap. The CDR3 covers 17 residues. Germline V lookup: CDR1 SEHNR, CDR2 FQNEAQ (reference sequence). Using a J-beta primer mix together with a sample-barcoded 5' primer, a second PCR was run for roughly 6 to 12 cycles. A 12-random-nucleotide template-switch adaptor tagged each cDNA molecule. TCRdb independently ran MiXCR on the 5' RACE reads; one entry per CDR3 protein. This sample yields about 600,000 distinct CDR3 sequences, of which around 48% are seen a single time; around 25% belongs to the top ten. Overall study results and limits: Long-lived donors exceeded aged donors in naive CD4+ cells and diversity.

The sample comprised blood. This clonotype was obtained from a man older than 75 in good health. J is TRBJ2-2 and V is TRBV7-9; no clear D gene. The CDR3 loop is CASSLDRDFPNTGELFF. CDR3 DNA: TGTGCCAGCAGCTTAGATCGAGACTTCCCGAACACCGGGGAGCTGTTTTTT.